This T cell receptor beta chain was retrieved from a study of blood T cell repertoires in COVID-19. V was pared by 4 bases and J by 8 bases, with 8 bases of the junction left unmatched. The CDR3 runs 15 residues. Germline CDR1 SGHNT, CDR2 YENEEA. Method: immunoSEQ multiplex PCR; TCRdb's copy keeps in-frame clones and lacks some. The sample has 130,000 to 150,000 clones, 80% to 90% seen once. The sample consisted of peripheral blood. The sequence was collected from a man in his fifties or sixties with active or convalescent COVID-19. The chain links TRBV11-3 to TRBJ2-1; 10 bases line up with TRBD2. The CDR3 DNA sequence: TGTGCCAGCAGCTACCCAGCGGGAGGGCCGGATGAGCAGTTCTTC. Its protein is CASSYPAGGPDEQFF.